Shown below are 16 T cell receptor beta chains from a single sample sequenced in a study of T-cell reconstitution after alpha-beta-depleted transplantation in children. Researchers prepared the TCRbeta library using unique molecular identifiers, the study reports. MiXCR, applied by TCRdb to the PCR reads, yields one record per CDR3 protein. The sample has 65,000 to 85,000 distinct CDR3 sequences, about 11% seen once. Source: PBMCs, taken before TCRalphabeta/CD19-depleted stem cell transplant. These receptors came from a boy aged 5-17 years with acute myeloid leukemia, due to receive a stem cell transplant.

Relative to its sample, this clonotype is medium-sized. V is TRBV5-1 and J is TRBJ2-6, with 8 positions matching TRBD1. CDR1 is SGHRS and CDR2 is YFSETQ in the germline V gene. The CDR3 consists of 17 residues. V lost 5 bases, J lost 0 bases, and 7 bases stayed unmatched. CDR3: CASRQGQAVSGANVLTF. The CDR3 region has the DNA TGCGCCAGCAGACAGGGACAGGCGGTCTCTGGGGCCAACGTCCTGACTTTC.

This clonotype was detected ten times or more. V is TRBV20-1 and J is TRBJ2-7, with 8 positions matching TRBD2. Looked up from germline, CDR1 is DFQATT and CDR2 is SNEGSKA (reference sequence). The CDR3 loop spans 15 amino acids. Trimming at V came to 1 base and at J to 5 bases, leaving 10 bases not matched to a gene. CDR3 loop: CSARVLTGGSDEQYF. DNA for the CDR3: TGCAGTGCTAGAGTATTAACGGGAGGGTCTGACGAGCAGTACTTC.

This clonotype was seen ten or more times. This chain's CDR3 is CASSFQGLNTEAFF. CDR3 DNA sequence: TGTGCCAGCAGCTTTCAGGGTTTGAACACTGAAGCTTTCTTT. The rearrangement joins TRBV7-9 to TRBJ1-1; D might be TRBD1 (5 bases). Germline-derived CDR1 and CDR2 are SEHNR and FQNEAQ (reference sequence). This CDR3 spans 14 amino acids. The ends were cut back, 3 bases at V and 0 bases at J, with 8 bases in the middle.

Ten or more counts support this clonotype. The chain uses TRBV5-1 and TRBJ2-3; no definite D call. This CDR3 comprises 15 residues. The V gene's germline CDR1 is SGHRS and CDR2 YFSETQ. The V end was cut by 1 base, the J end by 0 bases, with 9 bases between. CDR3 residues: CASSLTATSTDTQYF. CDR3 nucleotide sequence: TGCGCCAGCAGCTTGACAGCGACTAGCACAGATACGCAGTATTTT. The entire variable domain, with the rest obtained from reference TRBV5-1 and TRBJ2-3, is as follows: KAGVTQTPRYLIKTRGQQVTLSCSPISGHRSVSWYQQTPGQGLQFLFEYFSETQRNKGNFPGRFSGRQFSNSRSEMNVSTLELGDSALYLCASSLTATSTDTQYFGPGTRLTVL.

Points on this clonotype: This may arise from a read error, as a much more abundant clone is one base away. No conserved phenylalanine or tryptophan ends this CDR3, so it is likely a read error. This chain's CDR3 is CASSQAPNTGELFS. CDR3 nucleotide sequence: TGTGCCAGCAGCCAGGCACCGAACACCGGGGAGCTGTTTTCT. V usage is TRBV7-9 and J usage is TRBJ2-2; D not resolved. The germline V gene encodes CDR1 SEHNR and CDR2 FQNEAQ (reference sequence). The CDR3 spans 14 residues. V shed 5 bases and J shed 0 bases, with 7 bases lying between them.

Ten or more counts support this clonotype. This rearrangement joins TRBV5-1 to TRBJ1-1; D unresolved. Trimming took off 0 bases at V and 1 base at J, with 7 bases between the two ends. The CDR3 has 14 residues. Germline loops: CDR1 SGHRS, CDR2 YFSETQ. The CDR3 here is CASSLAPANTEAFF. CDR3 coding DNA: TGCGCCAGCAGCTTGGCCCCGGCGAACACTGAAGCTTTCTTT.

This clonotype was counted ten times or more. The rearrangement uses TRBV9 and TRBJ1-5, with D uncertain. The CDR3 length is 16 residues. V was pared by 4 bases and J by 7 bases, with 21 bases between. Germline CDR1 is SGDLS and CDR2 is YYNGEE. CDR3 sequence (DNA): TGTGCCAGCAGCTCGGGAAAGGCAGGAGAGATCCAGCCCCAGCATTTT. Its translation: CASSSGKAGEIQPQHF.

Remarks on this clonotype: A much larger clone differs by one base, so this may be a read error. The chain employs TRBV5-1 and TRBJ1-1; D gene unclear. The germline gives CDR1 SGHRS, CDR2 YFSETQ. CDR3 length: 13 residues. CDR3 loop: CASRENMNTAAFF. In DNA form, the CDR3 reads TGCGCCAGCAGGGAGAACATGAACACTGCAGCTTTCTTT.

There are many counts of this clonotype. The CDR3 bases are TGTGCCAGCAGCGGGACACCGGTCTACGAGCAGTACGTC. Residues: CASSGTPVYEQYV. The chain recombines TRBV7-9 with TRBJ2-7; TRBD1 might be the D (6 bases). Germline V gene sequence: CDR1 SEHNR, CDR2 FQNEAQ (reference sequence). The CDR3 sequence is 13 residues long. Trimming took 5 bases from V and 3 from J, leaving 11 bases between them.

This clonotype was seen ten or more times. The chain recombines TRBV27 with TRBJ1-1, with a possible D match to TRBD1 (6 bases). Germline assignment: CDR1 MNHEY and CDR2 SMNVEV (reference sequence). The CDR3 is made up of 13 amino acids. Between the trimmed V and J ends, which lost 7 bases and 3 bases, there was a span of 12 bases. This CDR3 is CASKRGFDTEAFF. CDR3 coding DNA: TGTGCCAGCAAAAGGGGGTTCGACACTGAAGCTTTCTTT.

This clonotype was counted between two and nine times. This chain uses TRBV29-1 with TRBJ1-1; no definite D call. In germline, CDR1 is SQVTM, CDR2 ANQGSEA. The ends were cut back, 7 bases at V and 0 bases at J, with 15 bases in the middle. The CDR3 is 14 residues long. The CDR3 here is CSALPGSMNTEAFF. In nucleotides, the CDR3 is TGCAGCGCCCTGCCGGGATCCATGAACACTGAAGCTTTCTTT.

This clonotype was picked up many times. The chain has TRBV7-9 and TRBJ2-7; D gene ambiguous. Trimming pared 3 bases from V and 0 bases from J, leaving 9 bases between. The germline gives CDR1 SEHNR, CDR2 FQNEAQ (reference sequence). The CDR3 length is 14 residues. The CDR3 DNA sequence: TGTGCCAGCAGCTTTGGACGGTTCTCCTACGAGCAGTACTTC. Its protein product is CASSFGRFSYEQYF. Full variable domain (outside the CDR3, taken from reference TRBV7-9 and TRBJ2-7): DTGVSQNPRHKITKRGQNVTFRCDPISEHNRLYWYRQTLGQGPEFLTYFQNEAQLEKSRLLSDRFSAERPKGSFSTLEIQRTEQGDSAMYLCASSFGRFSYEQYFGPGTRLTVT.

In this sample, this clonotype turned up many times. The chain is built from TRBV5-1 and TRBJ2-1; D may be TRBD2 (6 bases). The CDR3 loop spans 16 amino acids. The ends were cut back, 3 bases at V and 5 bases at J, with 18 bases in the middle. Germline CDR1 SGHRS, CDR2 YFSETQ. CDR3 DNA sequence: TGCGCCAGCAGCTCCGTTCTCGGGGGACGTAACAATGAGCAGTTCTTC. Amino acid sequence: CASSSVLGGRNNEQFF.

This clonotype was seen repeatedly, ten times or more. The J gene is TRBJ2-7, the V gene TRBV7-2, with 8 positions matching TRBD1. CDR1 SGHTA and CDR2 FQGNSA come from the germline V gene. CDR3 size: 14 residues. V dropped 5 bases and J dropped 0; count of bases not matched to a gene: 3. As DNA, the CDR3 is TGTGCCAGCAGCCGGGACAGGACCTCCTACGAGCAGTACTTC. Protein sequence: CASSRDRTSYEQYF.

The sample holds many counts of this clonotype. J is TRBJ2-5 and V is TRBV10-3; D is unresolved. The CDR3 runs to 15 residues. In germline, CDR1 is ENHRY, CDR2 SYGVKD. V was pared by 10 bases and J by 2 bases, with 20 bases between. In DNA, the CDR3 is TGTGCCACCCCAGGACGCAAGGTTCGACAAGAGACCCAGTACTTC. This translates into CATPGRKVRQETQYF.

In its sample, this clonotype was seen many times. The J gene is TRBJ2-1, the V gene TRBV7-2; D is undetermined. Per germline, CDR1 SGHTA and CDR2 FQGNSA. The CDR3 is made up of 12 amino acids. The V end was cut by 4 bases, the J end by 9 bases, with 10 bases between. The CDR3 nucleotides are TGTGCCAGCAGCTCACGCGTGGGTGAGCAGTTCTTC. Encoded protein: CASSSRVGEQFF.